The 9 T cell receptor beta chains presented below share a single source sample, sequenced in a study of regulatory T cells in long-lasting Graves disease. Arm-PCR with iRepertoire HTBI primers amplified the CDR3 regions for these TCR beta libraries. TCRdb re-called the multiplex PCR reads through MiXCR, storing one row per CDR3 protein. The sample contains a few hundred thousand distinct CDR3 sequences, about 18% of which appear only once. Time point in this sample: newly diagnosed GD, antithyroid drugs for less than 3 months. PBMCs were the source of the RNA used for TCR sequencing. These data also formed part of another study, on T cells in Graves' hyperthyroidism and ophthalmopathy.

The input for sequencing was peripheral blood mononuclear cells (PBMCs), taken at new diagnosis, from a patient treated with antithyroid drugs. Receptors were obtained from a woman aged 30 to 39 with Graves disease.

In its sample, this clonotype was seen many times. The chain links TRBV20-1 to TRBJ1-2, with 7 bases matching TRBD1. Germline V gene sequence: CDR1 DFQATT, CDR2 SNEGSKA (reference sequence). The CDR3 runs to 14 residues. V lost 4 bases, J lost 4 bases, and 9 bases stayed unmatched. Written as DNA, the CDR3 is TGCAGTGCTAAAGACCAGGGGGGTTCCTATGGCTACACCTTC. Amino acids: CSAKDQGGSYGYTF.

This clonotype was recorded many times. The V and J genes are TRBV27 and TRBJ1-4; no clear D gene. This CDR3 comprises 15 residues. V was trimmed by 7 bases and J by 3 bases, leaving 15 bases between them. CDR1 and CDR2 (germline): MNHEY, SMNVEV (reference sequence). Here the CDR3 reads CASTEDRLPNEKLFF. The CDR3 DNA sequence: TGTGCCAGCACTGAGGACCGCCTCCCTAATGAAAAACTGTTTTTT. Full variable domain (outside the CDR3, taken from reference TRBV27 and TRBJ1-4): EAQVTQNPRYLITVTGKKLTVTCSQNMNHEYMSWYRQDPGLGLRQIYYSMNVEVTDKGDVPEGYKVSRKEKRNFPLILESPSPNQTSLYFCASTEDRLPNEKLFFGSGTQLSVL.

On this clonotype itself: A much larger clone lies a single base off, so this may be a read error. V and J are TRBV6-1 and TRBJ1-1; D is unresolved. There are 13 residues in the CDR3. Germline CDR1 reads MNHNS; CDR2 reads SASEGT. For the CDR3, the DNA is TGTGCCAGCAGTGCCTCCGAGAACACTGGAGCTTTCTTT. Its protein product is CASSASENTGAFF.

This clonotype was recorded a few times. A read error may produce the germline difference seen at one junction end. The chain combines TRBV4-1 with TRBJ1-3, with D possibly TRBD1 on 6 matching bases. Germline CDR1 MGHRA, CDR2 YSYEKL. The CDR3 runs to 15 residues. CDR3 sequence (DNA): TGTGCCAGCAGCCAAGTGGGGGGCCTAGGAGACACCATATATTTT. It yields the protein CASSQVGGLGDTIYF.

This clonotype was detected ten times or more. The rearrangement joins TRBV10-3 to TRBJ1-2; D is perhaps TRBD1 (6 bases). The V and J ends lost 8 bases and 8 bases respectively, with 21 bases between them. Per the germline V gene, CDR1 is ENHRY and CDR2 is SYGVKD. The CDR3 extends over 14 amino acids. DNA of the CDR3: TGTGCCATCCGACCCGCTGAAAGGACAGACGGCTACACCTTC. Its protein product is CAIRPAERTDGYTF.

This clonotype has ten or more counts. V usage is TRBV20-1 and J usage is TRBJ1-2; D is unresolved. The CDR3 has 13 amino acids. Trimming stripped 2 bases from V and 2 bases from J, with 9 bases between. Germline CDR1 reads DFQATT; CDR2 reads SNEGSKA (reference sequence). The CDR3 nucleotides are TGCAGTGCTAGATCTACTGAAAACTATGGCTACACCTTC. Translated, it gives CSARSTENYGYTF.

The rearrangement uses TRBV19 and TRBJ1-1; D call uncertain. Germline CDR1 and CDR2: LNHDA and SQIVND (reference sequence). The CDR3 spans 15 residues. The V end lost 0 bases, the J end lost 8 bases, and 16 bases lay between the germline ends. The DNA of the CDR3 is TGTGCCAGTAGTATAGATCTCAGGTCCGGAAGAGAAGCTTTCTTT. As protein: CASSIDLRSGREAFF.

This clonotype was recorded many times. The CDR3 loop reads CASSRGQAADTQYF. CDR3 DNA: TGTGCCAGCAGTCGTGGACAGGCCGCCGATACGCAGTATTTT. The chain couples TRBV5-6 to TRBJ2-3, with TRBD1 matching over 7 bases. CDR1 and CDR2 from the germline V gene are SGHDT and YYEEEE. J lost 6 bases, V lost 5 bases, and 9 bases had no gene match. The CDR3 loop spans 14 amino acids.

This clonotype has at least ten counts. This chain links TRBV7-2 with TRBJ1-2, with a tentative D call TRBD1 (6 bases). The germline V gene has CDR1 SGHTA and CDR2 FQGNSA. Trimming took off 5 bases at V and 2 bases at J, with 18 bases between the two ends. The CDR3 runs to 16 residues. The CDR3 sequence is CASSPTIQGANYGYTF. The DNA for the CDR3 is TGTGCCAGCAGCCCGACTATACAGGGTGCCAACTATGGCTACACCTTC. Full variable domain (remainder filled in from reference TRBV7-2 and TRBJ1-2): GAGVSQSPSNKVTEKGKDVELRCDPISGHTALYWYRQSLGQGLEFLIYFQGNSAPDKSGLPSDRFSAERTGGSVSTLTIQRTQQEDSAVYLCASSPTIQGANYGYTFGSGTRLTVV.